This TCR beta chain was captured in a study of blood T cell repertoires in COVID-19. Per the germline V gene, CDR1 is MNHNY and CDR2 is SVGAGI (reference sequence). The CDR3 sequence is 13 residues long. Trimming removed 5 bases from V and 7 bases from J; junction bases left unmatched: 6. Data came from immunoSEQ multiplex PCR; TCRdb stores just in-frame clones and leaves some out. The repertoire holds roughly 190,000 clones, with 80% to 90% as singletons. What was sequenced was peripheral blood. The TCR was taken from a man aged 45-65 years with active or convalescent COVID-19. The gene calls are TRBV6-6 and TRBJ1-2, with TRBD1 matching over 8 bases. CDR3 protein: CASSRSGGFGYTF. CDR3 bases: TGTGCCAGCAGTCGATCAGGGGGCTTTGGCTACACCTTC.